Each of the 13 T cell receptor beta chains below was sequenced from the same sample in a study of control samples from healthy donors and cancer patients. TCRdb keeps only in-frame clones here, not all; method: immunoSEQ multiplex PCR. The sample consists of about 160,000 clones, approximately 94% of them appearing once. Input material: blood. All receptors come from a woman aged 40 to 50 in good health.

CDR3 region: CASSLSGRARETQYF. CDR3 in DNA: TGTGCCAGCAGCTTGAGTGGGAGGGCCCGCGAGACCCAGTACTTC. The chain links TRBV7-2 to TRBJ2-5; 7 bases are a match to TRBD2. This CDR3 contains 15 residues. Germline values: CDR1 SGHTA, CDR2 FQGNSA. Unmatched junction bases numbered 9, after V lost 3 bases and J lost 5 bases.

The chain uses TRBV13 and TRBJ1-1, with D perhaps matching TRBD1 (5 bases). This CDR3 has 14 residues. Trimming left V 2 bases short and J 3 bases short, with 10 bases between. Germline V lookup: CDR1 PRHDT, CDR2 FYEKMQ (reference sequence). The DNA for the CDR3 is TGTGCCAGCAGCTTACGGGGGGTGGACACTGAAGCTTTCTTT. Its translation is CASSLRGVDTEAFF.

V gene TRBV24-1 combines with J gene TRBJ2-3, with 9 positions matching TRBD2. This CDR3 has 15 residues. In germline, CDR1 is KGHDR, CDR2 SFDVKD. The V segment lost 4 bases and the J segment 8 bases; nucleotides outside the gene matches: 9. The CDR3 protein is CATSDPLAGGVTQYF. CDR3 nucleotide sequence: TGTGCCACCAGTGACCCACTCGCGGGAGGGGTTACGCAGTATTTT.

In its sample, this clone was seen once. V usage is TRBV6-5 and J usage is TRBJ2-7, with a tentative D call TRBD1 (6 bases). Germline values: CDR1 MNHEY, CDR2 SVGAGI. Trimming took 6 bases from V and 5 from J, leaving 14 bases between them. This CDR3 contains 13 residues. The CDR3 protein is CASSPTGSNEQYF. The CDR3 DNA follows: TGTGCCAGCAGCCCCACAGGGTCCAACGAGCAGTACTTC.

The chain links TRBV7-2 to TRBJ1-1; 7 bases are a match to TRBD1. The length of the CDR3 is 15 residues. Germline V gives CDR1 SGHTA, CDR2 FQGNSA. Trimming took 0 bases from V and 8 from J; bases not matched to a gene: 9. The DNA of the CDR3 is TGTGCCAGCAGCTTAGCGGGAAGGGGGCAGGAGGAAGCTTTCTTT. Its translation: CASSLAGRGQEEAFF.

This chain links TRBV10-3 with TRBJ2-5; TRBD1 is a possible D gene (5 bases). Germline CDR1 ENHRY, CDR2 SYGVKD. The CDR3 sequence is 14 residues long. V lost 4 bases, J lost 5 bases, and 14 bases lay in between. The CDR3 sequence is CAISAGILGETQYF. The CDR3 region has the DNA TGTGCCATCAGTGCAGGGATTTTGGGGGAGACCCAGTACTTC.

CDR3 loop: CASSFPDINNQPQHF. CDR3 sequence (DNA): TGTGCCAGCAGTTTCCCGGACATCAACAATCAGCCCCAGCATTTT. The chain combines TRBV28 with TRBJ1-5; possibly TRBD1 for D (5 bases). CDR3 size: 15 residues. V was cut by 3 bases and J by 3 bases, with 12 bases left in between. Germline CDR1 is MDHEN and CDR2 is SYDVKM.

The chain is built from TRBV5-4 and TRBJ2-7; possibly TRBD2 for D (6 bases). The V gene's germline CDR1 is SGHNT and CDR2 YYREEE (reference sequence). This CDR3 is 15 amino acids long. Trimming left V 1 base short and J 1 base short, with 12 bases between. CDR3 bases: TGTGCCAGCAGCTTGCTTTCGGGAGAGTCCTACGAGCAGTACTTC. Protein product: CASSLLSGESYEQYF.

The chain joins TRBV9 to TRBJ2-5; 9 bases are a match to TRBD1. Germline V gives CDR1 SGDLS, CDR2 YYNGEE. With V trimmed by 4 bases and J by 2 bases, 15 bases remained unmatched. The length of the CDR3 is 18 residues. CDR3 nucleotides: TGTGCCAGCAGCTCTTTACAGGGGGCTTTGTGGGGACAAGAGACCCAGTACTTC. Translated: CASSSLQGALWGQETQYF. The entire variable domain, with the rest obtained from reference TRBV9 and TRBJ2-5, is as follows: DSGVTQTPKHLITATGQRVTLRCSPRSGDLSVYWYQQSLDQGLQFLIQYYNGEERAKGNILERFSAQQFPDLHSELNLSSLELGDSALYFCASSSLQGALWGQETQYFGPGTRLLVL.

This sequence joins TRBV12-3 or TRBV12-4 and TRBJ2-3; 7 bases match TRBD2. The CDR3 totals 13 residues. The ends lost 9 bases at V and 8 bases at J; junction bases unmatched: 11. Here the CDR3 reads CASSRAGVGTQYF. DNA of the CDR3: TGTGCCAGTTCTAGGGCGGGGGTTGGTACGCAGTATTTT.

The chain is built from TRBV2 and TRBJ1-4; D is uncertain. The CDR3 is made up of 14 amino acids. Germline loops: CDR1 SNHLY, CDR2 FYNNEI. V lost 3 bases and J lost 6, with 11 bases in between. CDR3 in DNA: TGTGCCAGCAGTGATGAGGAGACCGATGAAAAACTGTTTTTT. Protein sequence: CASSDEETDEKLFF.

V usage is TRBV5-1 and J usage is TRBJ1-5; TRBD1 is a possible D gene (5 bases). Deletions cut 0 bases from V and 6 bases from J, with 10 bases between. Germline V gene data show CDR1 as SGHRS and CDR2 as YFSETQ. The CDR3 has 14 residues. The CDR3 reads CASSLGGVGQPQHF. The CDR3 coding sequence is TGCGCCAGCAGCTTGGGAGGGGTGGGTCAGCCCCAGCATTTT.

This chain joins TRBV27 and TRBJ1-2, with 8 bases aligning to TRBD1. Germline CDR1 MNHEY, CDR2 SMNVEV (reference sequence). This CDR3 spans 14 amino acids. Trimming removed 5 bases from V and 8 bases from J; junction bases left unmatched: 10. The CDR3 region has the DNA TGTGCCAGCAGTGACATAGACAGGGGCGGGGGCTACACCTTC. This translates into CASSDIDRGGGYTF.